The 21 T cell receptor beta chains below all came from one sample that was sequenced in a study of blood T cells in healthy people across ages. Together with a sample-barcoded 5' primer, a J-beta primer mix was included in a second PCR lasting roughly 6 to 12 cycles. TCRdb used MiXCR to reprocess the 5' RACE reads, holding one entry per CDR3 protein. The sample records roughly 800,000 distinct CDR3 sequences, roughly 25% being singletons. This sample was shared with a second study, whose subject was T cells of mothers and their children.

The sample taken for sequencing was blood. The source is a boy between 10 and 17 years old in good health.

This chain joins TRBV3-1 and TRBJ1-2, with TRBD1 matching over 11 bases. The junction had 4 bases not matched to a gene; V was cut back by 4 bases and J by 3 bases. Germline CDR1 and CDR2: LGHDT and YNNKEL (reference sequence). The CDR3 covers 15 residues. The chain's CDR3 is CASSRGQGADYGYTF. CDR3 DNA: TGTGCCAGCAGCCGAGGACAGGGGGCGGACTATGGCTACACCTTC. Full variable domain (rest looked up from reference TRBV3-1 and TRBJ1-2): DTAVSQTPKYLVTQMGNDKSIKCEQNLGHDTMYWYKQDSKKFLKIMFSYNNKELIINETVPNRFSPKSPDKAHLNLHINSLELGDSAVYFCASSRGQGADYGYTFGSGTRLTVV.

In this sample, this clonotype turned up a few times. The chain combines TRBV5-1 with TRBJ1-4, with D uncertain. Trimming removed 0 bases at V and 5 bases at J, with 11 bases between. From germline, CDR1 is SGHRS and CDR2 YFSETQ. The CDR3 runs to 15 residues. CDR3 in DNA: TGCGCCAGCAGCTTGGTTCCCGGTTCGAATGAAAAACTGTTTTTT. Amino acids: CASSLVPGSNEKLFF.

The chain has TRBV18 and TRBJ2-5; 7 bases line up with TRBD2. The J call may be faulty, since TRBJ2-1 better matches the DNA end. The CDR3 runs to 14 residues. Per the germline V gene, CDR1 is KGHSH and CDR2 is LQKENI. CDR3 residues: CASSRDYPGNEQFF. The CDR3 DNA reads as TGTGCCAGCTCACGGGACTATCCGGGCAATGAGCAGTTCTTC.

This chain joins TRBV7-9 and TRBJ1-1, with 8 bases that match TRBD1. The CDR3 is 14 residues long. V dropped 5 bases and J dropped 4; count of bases not matched to a gene: 6. In germline, CDR1 is SEHNR, CDR2 FQNEAQ (reference sequence). This chain's CDR3 is CASSPSGGGTEAFF. The CDR3 DNA reads as TGTGCCAGCAGCCCGTCAGGGGGCGGCACTGAAGCTTTCTTT. Full variable domain (remainder filled in from reference TRBV7-9 and TRBJ1-1): DTGVSQNPRHKITKRGQNVTFRCDPISEHNRLYWYRQTLGQGPEFLTYFQNEAQLEKSRLLSDRFSAERPKGSFSTLEIQRTEQGDSAMYLCASSPSGGGTEAFFGQGTRLTVV.

The rearrangement joins TRBV12-3 or TRBV12-4 to TRBJ1-2; D is uncertain. CDR3 size: 12 residues. Trimming took off 5 bases at V and 2 bases at J, with 6 bases between the two ends. DNA for the CDR3: TGTGCCAGCAGTCGTGGGAACTATGGCTACACCTTC. Encoded protein: CASSRGNYGYTF.

V and J are TRBV4-1 and TRBJ2-7; D remains unclear. CDR1 and CDR2 from the germline V gene are MGHRA and YSYEKL. CDR3 length: 15 residues. V was trimmed by 0 bases and J by 2 bases, leaving 11 bases between them. Here the CDR3 DNA reads TGCGCCAGCAGCCAAGAATTCCGACCCGCCTACGAGCAGTACTTC. Amino acids: CASSQEFRPAYEQYF.

J is TRBJ1-2 and V is TRBV30; D is perhaps TRBD1 (6 bases). Trimming stripped 3 bases from V and 4 bases from J, with 15 bases between. The germline V gene encodes CDR1 GTSNPN and CDR2 SVGIG (reference sequence). CDR3 size: 14 residues. CDR3 DNA sequence: TGTGCCTGGAGCGAAGGGGGTAGAGTCTATGGCTACACCTTC. It codes for CAWSEGGRVYGYTF. Full variable domain (rest looked up from reference TRBV30 and TRBJ1-2): SQTIHQWPATLVQPVGSPLSLECTVEGTSNPNLYWYRQAAGRGLQLLFYSVGIGQISSEVPQNLSASRPQDRQFILSSKKLLLSDSGFYLCAWSEGGRVYGYTFGSGTRLTVV.

This chain connects TRBV5-1 to TRBJ2-5; unclear D gene. The CDR3 runs 13 residues. Per germline, CDR1 SGHRS and CDR2 YFSETQ. The V gene lost 3 bases and the J gene lost 1 base, with 7 bases spanning the gap. CDR3 in amino acids: CASSYSSQETQYF. The CDR3 DNA follows: TGCGCCAGCAGCTATTCCAGCCAAGAGACCCAGTACTTC.

J is TRBJ2-5 and V is TRBV20-1; D is undetermined. The CDR3 sequence is 12 residues long. V was cut by 2 bases and J by 2 bases, with 6 bases left in between. Germline CDR1 is DFQATT and CDR2 is SNEGSKA (reference sequence). CDR3 sequence (DNA): TGCAGTGCTAGATTCGGTCAAGAGACCCAGTACTTC. Its translation: CSARFGQETQYF.

This sequence joins TRBV14 and TRBJ1-4, with TRBD1 identical over 7 bases. The V gene end was trimmed by 5 bases and the J gene end by 6 bases; junction bases not matched to a gene: 21. The CDR3 is 19 amino acids. Germline loops: CDR1 SGHDN, CDR2 FVKESK. CDR3 amino acids: CASSSWRGPFRQADEKLFF. CDR3 sequence (DNA): TGTGCCAGCAGCTCGTGGAGGGGGCCATTTAGACAGGCGGATGAAAAACTGTTTTTT.

A remark on this clonotype: A much larger clone sits a single nucleotide away, making a read error possible. The V gene is TRBV24-1, the J gene TRBJ2-5; D remains unclear. Germline assignment: CDR1 KGHDR and CDR2 SFDVKD. This CDR3 spans 14 amino acids. CDR3 region: CAISDSSYGETQYF. As DNA, the CDR3 is TGTGCCATCAGTGATTCGAGCTATGGAGAGACCCAGTACTTC.

This sequence joins TRBV29-1 and TRBJ2-4, with 7 bases identical to TRBD2. Germline V gene sequence: CDR1 SQVTM, CDR2 ANQGSEA. The CDR3 consists of 13 residues. J gave up 8 bases and V 6 bases, and 10 bases lay outside the gene matches. DNA for the CDR3: TGCAGCGTCGGACTAGTTTCTTCAGACATTCAGTACTTC. It specifies CSVGLVSSDIQYF.

This clonotype appeared a few times. This chain connects TRBV5-1 to TRBJ2-3; weak D call: TRBD1 (6 bases). Germline V gene data show CDR1 as SGHRS and CDR2 as YFSETQ. The V gene lost 4 bases and the J gene lost 3 bases, with 12 bases spanning the gap. The CDR3 sequence is 14 residues long. CDR3 DNA: TGCGCCAGCAGCGCCACAGGGCGAACAGATACGCAGTATTTT. Its translation is CASSATGRTDTQYF.

The genes are TRBV10-3 and TRBJ2-7; 9 bases are shared with TRBD1. The V and J ends lost 6 bases and 4 bases, in that order; junction bases with no gene match: 7. CDR1 is ENHRY and CDR2 is SYGVKD in the germline V gene. The CDR3 spans 14 residues. The CDR3 coding sequence is TGTGCCATCAGGGGGGACAGGGAGGGTTACGAGCAGTACTTC. It yields the protein CAIRGDREGYEQYF.

On this clonotype: One end of the junction fails to match germline, which may point to a read error. The CDR3 is CASSVGVAGECFF. DNA of the CDR3: TGTGCCAGCAGTGTGGGAGTAGCGGGGGAGTGTTTCTTC. The V call is TRBV2, the J call TRBJ2-5, with 9 bases matching TRBD2. Germline V gene lookup returns CDR1 SNHLY and CDR2 FYNNEI. The CDR3 contains 13 residues.

This clonotype was seen repeatedly, ten times or more. The chain joins TRBV28 to TRBJ2-7; 10 bases are a match to TRBD2. J gave up 7 bases and V 3 bases, and 6 bases lay outside the gene matches. The CDR3 has 14 residues. The germline V gene has CDR1 MDHEN and CDR2 SYDVKM. The CDR3 DNA sequence: TGTGCCAGCAGTTTGAGCGGGGGGGCGCGGGAGCAGTACTTC. Amino acid sequence: CASSLSGGAREQYF.

The chain combines TRBV4-1 with TRBJ2-7; no reliable D call. The CDR3 extends over 14 amino acids. The germline V gene has CDR1 MGHRA and CDR2 YSYEKL. Trimming took 4 bases from V and 6 from J, leaving 16 bases between them. Here the CDR3 DNA reads TGCGCCAGCAGCCTTCGGGTCCCCTCCCCCGAGCAGTACTTC. This encodes CASSLRVPSPEQYF.

In the case of this clonotype: The CDR3 end shows no conserved phenylalanine or tryptophan, and so a read error is likely. The chain couples TRBV5-1 to TRBJ2-7; TRBD2 matches 10 bases. Germline V gene sequence: CDR1 SGHRS, CDR2 YFSETQ. This CDR3 region has 14 residues. V lost 7 bases and J lost 6; bases outside the gene matches: 10. The CDR3 loop is CASGSSGGTGEQYL. DNA of the CDR3: TGCGCCAGCGGGAGTAGCGGGGGGACGGGCGAGCAGTACCTC.

The gene calls are TRBV5-1 and TRBJ2-1, with D perhaps given as TRBD1 or TRBD2 (5 bases each). The J call may be incorrect, as the DNA end agrees better with TRBJ2-7. CDR1 SGHRS and CDR2 YFSETQ come from the germline V gene. The CDR3 contains 16 residues. The CDR3 here is CASSLAGAPYSYEQYF. As DNA, the CDR3 is TGCGCCAGCAGCTTGGCCGGGGCACCTTACTCCTACGAGCAGTACTTC.

This clonotype has more than one count but fewer than ten. Lacking the conserved final phenylalanine or tryptophan, this CDR3 likely reflects a read error. The chain is built from TRBV7-2 and TRBJ2-5; D ambiguous. The J call may be mistaken, given a closer DNA end match to TRBJ2-7. CDR3 length equals 15 residues. Per germline, CDR1 SGHTA and CDR2 FQGNSA. CDR3 residues: CASSLVSGISYEQYL. The CDR3, as DNA: TGTGCCAGCAGCTTAGTGTCAGGAATTTCCTACGAGCAGTACCTC.

This clonotype was picked up a small number of times. The chain couples TRBV20-1 to TRBJ2-1; no clear D. Trimming took off 6 bases at V and 2 bases at J, with 17 bases between the two ends. Germline V lookup: CDR1 DFQATT, CDR2 SNEGSKA (reference sequence). CDR3 length: 15 amino acids. CDR3 sequence reads: CSARPTGPTYNEQFF. The CDR3 nucleotides are TGCAGTGCCAGACCAACCGGACCAACCTACAATGAGCAGTTCTTC.